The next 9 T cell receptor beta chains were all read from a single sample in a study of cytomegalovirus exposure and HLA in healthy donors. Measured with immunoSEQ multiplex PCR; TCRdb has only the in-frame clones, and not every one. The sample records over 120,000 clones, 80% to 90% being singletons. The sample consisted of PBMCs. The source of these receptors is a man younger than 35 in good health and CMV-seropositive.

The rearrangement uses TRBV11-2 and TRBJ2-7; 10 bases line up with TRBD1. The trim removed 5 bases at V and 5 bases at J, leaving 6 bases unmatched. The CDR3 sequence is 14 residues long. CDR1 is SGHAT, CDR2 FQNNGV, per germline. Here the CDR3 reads CASSLGTGVDEQYF. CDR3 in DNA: TGTGCCAGCAGCCTTGGGACAGGGGTGGACGAGCAGTACTTC.

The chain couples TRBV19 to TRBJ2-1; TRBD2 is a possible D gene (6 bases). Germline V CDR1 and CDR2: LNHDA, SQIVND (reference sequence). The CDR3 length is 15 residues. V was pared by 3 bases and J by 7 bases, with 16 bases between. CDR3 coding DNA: TGTGCCAGTAGTATGGTTAGCGGCGTGTTGAATGAGCAGTTCTTC. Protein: CASSMVSGVLNEQFF.

The DNA of the CDR3 is TGTGCCAGCAGTTGGAGGGGGCCAGATACGCAGTATTTT. Its translation is CASSWRGPDTQYF. This chain joins TRBV28 and TRBJ2-3; TRBD1 might be the D (7 bases). Trimming cost V 4 bases and J 4 bases, with 9 bases left between them. CDR3 length equals 13 residues. Germline CDR1 and CDR2: MDHEN and SYDVKM.

CDR3 coding DNA: TGTGCCAGCGGAGGAGTGGACAGCTTCCATCAGCCCCAGCATTTT. Protein product: CASGGVDSFHQPQHF. The V gene is TRBV28, the J gene TRBJ1-5; D might be TRBD1 (6 bases). CDR3 length: 15 amino acids. Germline values: CDR1 MDHEN, CDR2 SYDVKM. Deletions cut 8 bases from V and 5 bases from J, with 19 bases between. Looking up the rest from reference TRBV28 and TRBJ1-5 gives the full variable domain: DVKVTQSSRYLVKRTGEKVFLECVQDMDHENMFWYRQDPGLGLRLIYFSYDVKMKEKGDIPEGYSVSREKKERFSLILESASTNQTSMYLCASGGVDSFHQPQHFGDGTRLSIL.

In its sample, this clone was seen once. CDR3 loop: CASSAGGSGAETQYF. The CDR3 DNA follows: TGTGCCAGCAGTGCGGGAGGGAGCGGGGCGGAGACCCAGTACTTC. This chain connects TRBV28 to TRBJ2-5; TRBD2 aligns across 9 bases. The CDR3 is 15 amino acids. The germline V gene encodes CDR1 MDHEN and CDR2 SYDVKM. Unmatched junction bases numbered 9, after V lost 5 bases and J lost 5 bases.

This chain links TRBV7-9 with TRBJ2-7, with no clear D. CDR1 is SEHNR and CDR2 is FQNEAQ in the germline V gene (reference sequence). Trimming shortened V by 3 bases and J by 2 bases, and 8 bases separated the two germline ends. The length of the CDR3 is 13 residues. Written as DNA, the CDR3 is TGTGCCAGCAGCTTTGCAGTGACCTACGAGCAGTACTTC. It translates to CASSFAVTYEQYF.

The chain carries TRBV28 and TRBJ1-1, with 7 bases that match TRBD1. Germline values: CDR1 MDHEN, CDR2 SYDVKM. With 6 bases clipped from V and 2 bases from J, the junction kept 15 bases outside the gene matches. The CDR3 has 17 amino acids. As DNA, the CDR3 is TGTGCCAGCAGACAAGGGGGACAGCTACACCTAAACACTGAAGCTTTCTTT. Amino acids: CASRQGGQLHLNTEAFF. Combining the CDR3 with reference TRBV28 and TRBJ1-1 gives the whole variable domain DVKVTQSSRYLVKRTGEKVFLECVQDMDHENMFWYRQDPGLGLRLIYFSYDVKMKEKGDIPEGYSVSREKKERFSLILESASTNQTSMYLCASRQGGQLHLNTEAFFGQGTRLTVV.

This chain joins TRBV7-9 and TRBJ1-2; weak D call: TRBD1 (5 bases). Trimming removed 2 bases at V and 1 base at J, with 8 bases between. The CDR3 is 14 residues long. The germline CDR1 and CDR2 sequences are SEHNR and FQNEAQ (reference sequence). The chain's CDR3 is CASSLRGRNYGYTF. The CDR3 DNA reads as TGTGCCAGCAGCTTAAGGGGCCGTAACTATGGCTACACCTTC.

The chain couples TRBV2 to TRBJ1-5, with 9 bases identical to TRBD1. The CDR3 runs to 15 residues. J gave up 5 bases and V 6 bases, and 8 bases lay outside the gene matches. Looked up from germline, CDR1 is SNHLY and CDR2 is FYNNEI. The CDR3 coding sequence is TGTGCCAGCAGCCCCGGGACAGGGATAGATCAGCCCCAGCATTTT. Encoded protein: CASSPGTGIDQPQHF. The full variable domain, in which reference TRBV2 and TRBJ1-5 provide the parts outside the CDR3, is EPEVTQTPSHQVTQMGQEVILRCVPISNHLYFYWYRQILGQKVEFLVSFYNNEISEKSEIFDDQFSVERPDGSNFTLKIRSTKLEDSAMYFCASSPGTGIDQPQHFGDGTRLSIL.